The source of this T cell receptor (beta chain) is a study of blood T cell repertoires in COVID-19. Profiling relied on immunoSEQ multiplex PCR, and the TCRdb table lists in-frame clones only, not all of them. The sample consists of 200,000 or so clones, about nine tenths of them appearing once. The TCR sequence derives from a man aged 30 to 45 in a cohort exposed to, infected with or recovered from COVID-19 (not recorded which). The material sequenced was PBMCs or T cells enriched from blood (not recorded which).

The DNA of the CDR3 is TGTGCCAGCAGTTTATGGGGGGGGGACAGCAATCAGCCCCAGCATTTT. Translation gives CASSLWGGDSNQPQHF. The V gene is TRBV28, the J gene TRBJ1-5; tentative D call: TRBD1 (5 bases). The CDR3 runs to 16 residues. Trimming took 0 bases from V and 1 from J, leaving 10 bases between them. Germline CDR1 reads MDHEN; CDR2 reads SYDVKM.